One and the same sample provided the 5 T cell receptor beta chains below, sequenced in a study of cytomegalovirus exposure and HLA in healthy donors. The PCR made use of 60 Vbeta and 13 Jbeta primers. Sequencing was performed with immunoSEQ multiplex PCR; in TCRdb, only in-frame clones are kept and a portion is missing. The data contain 150,000 or so clones, about 83% of them singletons. The sample consisted of PBMCs. The receptor set was obtained from a man aged 40-49 years in good health and CMV-seropositive.

The chain uses TRBV12-5 and TRBJ1-4; possible D gene TRBD1, 5 bases. Trimming took 1 base from V and 7 from J, leaving 13 bases between them. Germline V gene lookup returns CDR1 LGHNT and CDR2 FRNRAP. The CDR3 is 15 residues long. The CDR3 reads CASGLGDSAGEKLFF. CDR3 sequence (DNA): TGTGCTAGTGGTTTGGGTGACAGTGCTGGTGAAAAACTGTTTTTT.

The V and J genes are TRBV7-3 and TRBJ2-2, with D perhaps matching TRBD2 (5 bases). Germline V gene data show CDR1 as SGHTA and CDR2 as FQGTGA. The CDR3 has 14 amino acids. The V end was cut by 6 bases, the J end by 2 bases, with 10 bases between. CDR3 sequence: CASSRTGNTGELFF. CDR3 sequence (DNA): TGTGCCAGCAGTCGGACGGGAAACACCGGGGAGCTGTTTTTT.

This clone was picked up one time. An end of the junction differs from the germline gene, which may be a read error. The chain carries TRBV4-3 and TRBJ2-6, with 9 bases fitting TRBD1. The germline gives CDR1 LGHNA, CDR2 YSLEER. The CDR3 is made up of 17 amino acids. DNA for the CDR3: TGCGCCAGCAGCCCCGGGACAGGGAGGGCTGGGGCCAACGGCCTGACTTTC. It yields the protein CASSPGTGRAGANGLTF.

The CDR3 is CASSVPRWGDLNEQFF. Written as DNA, the CDR3 is TGTGCCAGCAGTGTCCCGCGGTGGGGAGATTTGAATGAGCAGTTCTTC. The chain links TRBV2 to TRBJ2-1; possible D gene TRBD2, 5 bases. CDR3 size: 16 residues. Looked up from germline, CDR1 is SNHLY and CDR2 is FYNNEI. Between the trimmed V and J ends, which lost 4 bases and 7 bases, there was a span of 20 bases.

The chain recombines TRBV11-2 with TRBJ1-3; D not resolved. Germline CDR1 reads SGHAT; CDR2 reads FQNNGV. This CDR3 has 14 residues. Deletions cut 3 bases from V and 4 bases from J, with 10 bases between. The CDR3 sequence: CASSLRREGNTIYF. In DNA form, the CDR3 reads TGTGCCAGCAGCTTGCGACGGGAGGGAAACACCATATATTTT.